This T cell receptor (beta chain) was recovered during a study of T cells in Graves' hyperthyroidism and ophthalmopathy. Study results and caveats: Through a model of 13 V-J features, ophthalmopathy was separated from stable hyperthyroidism.

This clonotype has ten or more counts. What it binds is not known. The V end lost 5 bases, the J end lost 9 bases, and 13 bases lay between the germline ends. The CDR3 length is 12 residues. In germline, CDR1 is MDHEN, CDR2 SYDVKM. There were TCR beta CDR3 regions amplified from RNA transcripts. The HTBI primer set drove a first-round RT-PCR of the TCR CDR3. Each CDR3 protein is one row after TCRdb ran MiXCR on the multiplex PCR reads. Among some 600,000 distinct CDR3 sequences listed, 11% to 15% were seen once. The specimen sequenced was blood. The chain combines TRBV28 with TRBJ1-1; possible D gene TRBD1, 6 bases. This TCR was recovered from a woman under 40 with Graves' hyperthyroidism that later progressed to Graves' ophthalmopathy. The CDR3 DNA follows: TGTGCCAGCAGTGCACAGGGATCCCAAGCTTTCTTT. It yields the protein CASSAQGSQAFF. Combining the CDR3 with reference TRBV28 and TRBJ1-1 gives the whole variable domain DVKVTQSSRYLVKRTGEKVFLECVQDMDHENMFWYRQDPGLGLRLIYFSYDVKMKEKGDIPEGYSVSREKKERFSLILESASTNQTSMYLCASSAQGSQAFFGQGTRLTVV.